This TCR beta chain was found in a study of T cells in Graves' hyperthyroidism and ophthalmopathy. Points from the study as a whole: Researchers report that a 13 V-J model separated ophthalmopathy from stable hyperthyroidism. Expanded thyroid clonotypes (above 0.001) were mostly also found in blood.

With regard to this clonotype: The target antigen is unknown.

This CDR3 is 15 amino acids long. The V gene end was trimmed by 4 bases and the J gene end by 0 bases; junction bases not matched to a gene: 5. Germline-derived CDR1 and CDR2 are SEHNR and FQNEAQ (reference sequence). Authors of the study amplified TCR beta CDR3 regions from RNA transcripts. HTBI primers drove first-round RT-PCR of the TCR CDR3. One entry per CDR3 protein, called by TCRdb with MiXCR from the multiplex PCR reads. The sample shows more than 150,000 distinct CDR3 sequences, approximately 15% of them seen only once. The sample consisted of blood. The TCR sequence derives from a woman aged 45-59 years with Graves' hyperthyroidism. The chain combines TRBV7-9 with TRBJ1-1, with 7 bases fitting TRBD1. The CDR3 DNA reads as TGTGCCAGCAGCTCAACAGGGGATTTGAACACTGAAGCTTTCTTT. This encodes CASSSTGDLNTEAFF.